The clone carrying this TCR beta chain was seen repeatedly, ten times or more. This CDR3 has 20 amino acids. V was pared by 5 bases and J by 0 bases, with 23 bases between. TCRdb itself ran the PCR reads through MiXCR, one entry per CDR3 protein. The sample lists 550,000 to 750,000 distinct CDR3 sequences, just under 20% seen once, with 0.85% in the top ten. The CD8+CD4-CCR7+CD45RA+ phenotype defined the sorted naive CD8 T cells. This specimen belongs to a study of molecular identifiers for immune sequencing clone quantification. The material sequenced was naive CD8+ T cells from blood, with Jurkat cell RNA spiked in. Subset given: FACS-sorted CD8+CD4-CCR7+CD45RA+ naive T cells. The TCR originated in a human donor in good health. Some libraries in this study had Jurkat cell RNA spiked in. The V and J genes are TRBV12-3 or TRBV12-4 and TRBJ2-6; TRBD1 might be the D (6 bases). The CDR3 is CASSTGQPGRRSSGANVLTF. The DNA for the CDR3 is TGTGCCAGCAGTACAGGACAGCCGGGCCGTCGTAGCTCTGGGGCCAACGTCCTGACTTTC.